The rows below give T cell receptor beta chains drawn from one sample of a study of shared T cell receptors in the human thymus. Libraries were prepared by immunoSEQ multiplex PCR; TCRdb keeps only in-frame clonotypes and omits some of them. Among just under 550,000 clones listed, about four fifths were seen once. These records were also assigned to another study, of human thymus T cells.

Sequencing was carried out using thymocytes. Receptors were obtained from a boy under two years old with a congenital heart defect. Both conserved end residues are part of each CDR3. A D gene is named only where the DNA matches it firmly. Some rows mark clone size as missing; the rest say once, few, many or name a class of expanded clone.

d_gene,abundance,j_gene,v_gene,CDR3aa,CDR3nt
.,.,TRBJ2-7,TRBV18,CASSPLYEQYF,TGTGCCAGCTCACCCCTCTACGAGCAGTACTTC
.,.,TRBJ1-1,TRBV30,CAWSVHVQGPDTEAFF,TGTGCCTGGAGTGTACACGTACAGGGACCCGACACTGAAGCTTTCTTT
.,once,TRBJ2-7,TRBV30,CAWSVSKDSTYEQYF,TGTGCCTGGAGTGTATCTAAGGACAGCACCTACGAGCAGTACTTC
TRBD2,.,TRBJ2-1,TRBV9,CASSVVLAGTYNEQFF,TGTGCCAGCAGCGTAGTGCTAGCGGGGACCTACAATGAGCAGTTCTTC
.,few,TRBJ2-1,TRBV28,CASYQRASLNEQFF,TGTGCCAGCTACCAGCGGGCTAGCCTCAATGAGCAGTTCTTC
TRBD2,.,TRBJ2-1,TRBV29-1,CSGGGLPYNEQFF,TGCAGCGGGGGGGGACTTCCCTACAATGAGCAGTTCTTC
.,.,TRBJ2-3,TRBV29-1,CSVQGAREITDTQYF,TGCAGCGTCCAGGGGGCGCGGGAGATCACAGATACGCAGTATTTT
.,.,TRBJ2-1,TRBV6-5,CASSYGRTHHEQFF,TGTGCCAGCAGTTACGGGAGAACCCACCATGAGCAGTTCTTC
.,.,TRBJ1-6,TRBV4-3,CASSQDFRRNSPLHF,TGCGCCAGCAGCCAAGATTTTAGGAGAAATTCACCCCTCCACTTT
.,.,TRBJ1-2,TRBV25-1,CASSEKTPLEGYTF,TGTGCCAGCAGTGAGAAGACCCCTCTAGAAGGCTACACCTTC
TRBD2,.,TRBJ2-3,TRBV29-1,CSVVASGRTSTDTQYF,TGCAGCGTTGTGGCTAGCGGGAGAACTAGCACAGATACGCAGTATTTT
TRBD1,.,TRBJ2-7,TRBV27,CASSDRVPDEQYF,TGTGCCAGCAGTGACAGGGTCCCTGATGAGCAGTACTTC
.,.,TRBJ1-1,TRBV10-3,CAISLLRGGNTEAFF,TGTGCCATCAGCCTCCTGAGGGGGGGAAACACTGAAGCTTTCTTT
.,few,TRBJ1-4,TRBV18,CASSPDTRATNEKLFF,TGTGCCAGCTCACCCGATACACGGGCAACTAATGAAAAACTGTTTTTT
.,.,TRBJ1-2,TRBV6-5,CASKKGQLANYGYTF,TGTGCCAGCAAGAAAGGACAGTTAGCTAACTATGGCTACACCTTC
.,.,TRBJ2-3,TRBV19,CASNDRVSTDTQYF,TGTGCCAGTAACGATCGGGTTAGCACAGATACGCAGTATTTT
TRBD2,.,TRBJ2-1,TRBV6-4,CASSPTSGVFYEQFF,TGTGCCAGCAGTCCCACTAGCGGGGTATTTTATGAGCAGTTCTTC
TRBD1,.,TRBJ2-5,TRBV6-5,CASSQDRGPIETQYF,TGTGCCAGCAGTCAAGACAGGGGGCCAATAGAGACCCAGTACTTC
TRBD1,once,TRBJ2-7,TRBV29-1,CSVRGRWTYEQYF,TGCAGCGTTAGGGGGCGATGGACCTACGAGCAGTACTTC
TRBD1,few,TRBJ2-7,TRBV27,CASSHNRGSHPYEQYF,TGTGCCAGCAGCCATAACAGGGGGAGTCATCCCTACGAGCAGTACTTC
TRBD2,.,TRBJ2-7,TRBV9,CASSVGLADTYEQYF,TGTGCCAGCAGCGTAGGGCTAGCGGACACCTATGAGCAGTACTTC
TRBD2,.,TRBJ2-2,TRBV29-1,CSVPRGGTSGLSNTGELFF,TGCAGCGTCCCCCGGGGCGGGACTAGCGGACTATCGAACACCGGGGAGCTGTTTTTT
.,.,TRBJ2-1,TRBV27,CASSFDSGSYNEQFF,TGTGCCAGCAGCTTTGATTCGGGCTCCTACAATGAGCAGTTCTTC
TRBD2,.,TRBJ2-7,TRBV6-5,CASRGTSGHSYEQYF,TGTGCCAGCAGGGGGACTAGCGGGCACTCCTACGAGCAGTACTTC
.,.,TRBJ2-7,TRBV23-1,CASSQGGKWRSHEQYF,TGCGCCAGCAGTCAAGGGGGCAAATGGCGATCGCACGAGCAGTACTTC
.,.,TRBJ1-1,TRBV28,CASSQTGPPRPIHTEAFF,TGTGCCAGCAGTCAAACAGGCCCACCCCGACCAATACACACTGAAGCTTTCTTT
.,.,TRBJ1-2,TRBV25-1,CASPNRVYGYTF,TGTGCCAGCCCCAACAGGGTCTATGGCTACACCTTC
.,.,TRBJ2-1,TRBV29-1,CSVDGRSNEQFF,TGCAGCGTTGACGGGAGAAGCAATGAGCAGTTCTTC
TRBD2,.,TRBJ2-1,TRBV30,CAWSVHSGTPGGYNEQFF,TGTGCCTGGAGTGTTCATAGCGGGACCCCGGGGGGATACAATGAGCAGTTCTTC